The TCR beta chain described here comes from a study of early stage breast cancer tumors. Study information: ER+/PR+/HER2- status applied to about 75% of the 16 invasive breast tumors.

Profiled with immunoSEQ multiplex PCR; TCRdb holds only in-frame clones, not every one. The sample contains about 48,000 clones, approximately 80% of which appear only once. The study's findings and limits: Tumors had approximately 2.5-fold higher T cell density than normal breast. In most of the 16 patients, blood comparison separated tumor from normal breast. Most shared enriched TCRB sequences were commonly generated ones.

In regard to this clone: Its antigen is not known.

The TCR originated in a person aged 45-60 years with breast cancer. The material sequenced was blood.

The CDR3 DNA follows: TGTGCCAGCAGCCCCCTTAAAAGAGCGGGGGGGCAGTATGAGCAGTTCTTC. This sequence encodes CASSPLKRAGGQYEQFF. The genes are TRBV13 and TRBJ2-1; 10 positions match TRBD2. The CDR3 covers 17 residues. Trimming removed 5 bases from V and 8 bases from J; junction bases left unmatched: 15. Germline V CDR1 and CDR2: PRHDT, FYEKMQ (reference sequence).